This TCR beta chain emerged from a study of response to subunit inactivated influenza vaccine. TCRdb redid the calling of the RT-PCR reads with MiXCR, one entry per CDR3 protein. The repertoire consists of about 800,000 distinct CDR3 sequences, with 21% occurring once and the leading ten covering roughly 10%. To note about this clonotype: Its antigen remains unidentified.

Germline V gene sequence: CDR1 LGHDT, CDR2 YNNKEL (reference sequence). The junction had 8 bases not matched to a gene; V was cut back by 4 bases and J by 5 bases. The CDR3 is 15 amino acids. Whole-study findings and limits: Seasonal influenza vaccination, on each occasion, was suggested by the authors to recruit few new T cells.

The material was PBMCs from blood, obtained roughly 5 days after vaccination. The chain carries TRBV3-1 and TRBJ1-5; 7 nucleotides align to TRBD1. The receptor comes from a man aged 50 or older who received an inactivated influenza vaccine. The CDR3 coding sequence is TGTGCCAGCAGCCCCAGACAGGGAAGGGATCAGCCCCAGCATTTT. As protein: CASSPRQGRDQPQHF.